Sequencing of this T cell receptor beta chain was carried out in a study of T cells in Graves' hyperthyroidism and ophthalmopathy. This clonotype has a count of ten or more. Trimming removed 6 bases from V and 14 bases from J, with 14 bases in between. The germline V gene encodes CDR1 LGHDT and CDR2 YNNKEL (reference sequence). The CDR3 consists of 12 residues. Using RNA transcripts as the source, TCR beta CDR3 regions were amplified. During a first-round RT-PCR of the TCR CDR3, the HTBI primer set was used. TCRdb used MiXCR to reprocess the multiplex PCR reads, holding one entry per CDR3 protein. Among 500,000 to 600,000 distinct CDR3 sequences listed, 46% were seen once.

J is TRBJ1-6 and V is TRBV3-1; no clear D gene. Sequenced sample: peripheral blood or thyroid tissue (not recorded which). This sequence originates from an adult woman with Graves' disease, either hyperthyroidism or ophthalmopathy (not recorded which). CDR3 in amino acids: CASRHYDTTLHF. Here the CDR3 DNA reads TGTGCCAGCAGACACTACGACACTACCCTCCACTTT.